These 8 T cell receptor beta chains originate from one sample sequenced in a study of CD8 T cells in Susac syndrome. A quantity of about 0.45 to 1 ug RNA underwent reverse transcription using random hexamers. TCRdb recomputed calls from the immunoSEQ multiplex PCR reads with MiXCR, one row per CDR3 protein. Seen here are 95,000 to 150,000 distinct CDR3 sequences, around 94% observed once, and the top ten hold over 0.07%. Sequenced input: CD4+ T cells from PBMCs. The receptor source for this set is a human donor in good health.

The gene calls are TRBV7-2 and TRBJ2-7; D not certain. Germline values: CDR1 SGHTA, CDR2 FQGNSA. V was trimmed by 1 base and J by 0 bases, leaving 4 bases between them. This CDR3 has 13 amino acids. The CDR3 coding sequence is TGTGCCAGCAGCTTAGAAGTCTCCTACGAGCAGTACTTC. Protein: CASSLEVSYEQYF.

V and J are TRBV18 and TRBJ2-5; D ambiguous. Germline V lookup: CDR1 KGHSH, CDR2 LQKENI. The CDR3 loop spans 13 amino acids. Trimming pared 2 bases from V and 1 base from J, leaving 5 bases between. The CDR3 bases are TGTGCCAGCTCACCATTGGGCCAAGAGACCCAGTACTTC. Protein sequence: CASSPLGQETQYF.

The V call is TRBV30, the J call TRBJ1-1; no definite D call. The CDR3 is 18 amino acids. Between the trimmed V and J ends, which lost 0 bases and 0 bases, there was a span of 20 bases. Per the germline V gene, CDR1 is GTSNPN and CDR2 is SVGIG (reference sequence). The CDR3 DNA sequence: TGTGCCTGGAGTGTACAATCTCATACTGGGGTCGTGAACACTGAAGCTTTCTTT. It encodes CAWSVQSHTGVVNTEAFF.

The CDR3 DNA is TGCGCCAGCAGACCCTCGTTAAGTCGAACGGGAAGCACAGATACGCAGTATTTT. Translating it yields CASRPSLSRTGSTDTQYF. The chain recombines TRBV5-1 with TRBJ2-3, with D tentatively TRBD2 (5 bases). CDR1 is SGHRS and CDR2 is YFSETQ in the germline V gene. V lost 5 bases, J lost 0 bases, and 22 bases lay in between. The CDR3 is 18 residues long.

The count of this clonotype is one. The rearrangement joins TRBV5-1 to TRBJ2-3; a possible D gene is TRBD2 (5 bases). Trimming pared 4 bases from V and 1 base from J, leaving 13 bases between. CDR3 length equals 15 residues. Germline assignment: CDR1 SGHRS and CDR2 YFSETQ. The DNA for the CDR3 is TGCGCCAGCAGCGGGAGAGGTGGGGGCACAGATACGCAGTATTTT. This codes for CASSGRGGGTDTQYF.

V and J are TRBV7-2 and TRBJ1-2; the D gene is possibly TRBD1 (6 bases). Trimming cost V 3 bases and J 4 bases, with 15 bases left between them. Germline values: CDR1 SGHTA, CDR2 FQGNSA. CDR3 length equals 15 residues. The CDR3 DNA reads as TGTGCCAGCAGCTTTTCGGGGGCCTTGATCTATGGCTACACCTTC. This encodes CASSFSGALIYGYTF. Complete variable domain (other parts from reference TRBV7-2 and TRBJ1-2): GAGVSQSPSNKVTEKGKDVELRCDPISGHTALYWYRQSLGQGLEFLIYFQGNSAPDKSGLPSDRFSAERTGGSVSTLTIQRTQQEDSAVYLCASSFSGALIYGYTFGSGTRLTVV.

The chain couples TRBV9 to TRBJ1-1, with 9 bases identical to TRBD1. V trimming: 5 bases; J trimming: 2 bases; junction bases outside the gene matches: 7. Germline V gene sequence: CDR1 SGDLS, CDR2 YYNGEE. CDR3 size: 15 residues. In DNA form, the CDR3 reads TGTGCCAGCAGGTCCGGGACAGGGACCAACACTGAAGCTTTCTTT. Protein product: CASRSGTGTNTEAFF.

The chain joins TRBV10-2 to TRBJ2-1, with D perhaps TRBD2 (5 bases). CDR3 length: 15 amino acids. Germline V gives CDR1 WSHSY, CDR2 SAAADI. V was cut by 4 bases and J by 2 bases, with 12 bases left in between. The CDR3 coding sequence is TGCGCCAGCAGTGCAACTAGTCGGCCCTACAATGAGCAGTTCTTC. This codes for CASSATSRPYNEQFF.